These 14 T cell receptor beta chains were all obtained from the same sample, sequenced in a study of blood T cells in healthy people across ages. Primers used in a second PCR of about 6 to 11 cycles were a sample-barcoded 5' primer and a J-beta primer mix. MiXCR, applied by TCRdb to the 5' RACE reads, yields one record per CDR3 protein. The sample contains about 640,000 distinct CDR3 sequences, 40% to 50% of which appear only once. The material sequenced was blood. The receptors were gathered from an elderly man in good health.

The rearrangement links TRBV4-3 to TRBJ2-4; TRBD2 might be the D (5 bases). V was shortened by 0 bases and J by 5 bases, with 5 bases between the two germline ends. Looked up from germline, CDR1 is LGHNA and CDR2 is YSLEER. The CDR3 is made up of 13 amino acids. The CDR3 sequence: CASSQERENIQYF. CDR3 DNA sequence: TGCGCCAGCAGCCAAGAGAGGGAAAACATTCAGTACTTC.

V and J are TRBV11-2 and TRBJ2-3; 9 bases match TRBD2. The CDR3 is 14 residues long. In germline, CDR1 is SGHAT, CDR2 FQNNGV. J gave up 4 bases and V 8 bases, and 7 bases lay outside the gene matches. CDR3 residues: CASLRRGGADTQYF. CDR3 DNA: TGTGCCAGCCTCAGGCGGGGGGGCGCAGATACGCAGTATTTT.

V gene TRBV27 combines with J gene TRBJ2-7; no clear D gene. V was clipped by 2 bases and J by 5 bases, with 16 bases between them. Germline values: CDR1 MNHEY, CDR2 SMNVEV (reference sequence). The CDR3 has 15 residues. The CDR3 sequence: CASSLKVIRIHEQYF. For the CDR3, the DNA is TGTGCCAGCAGTTTAAAAGTAATCCGGATCCACGAGCAGTACTTC.

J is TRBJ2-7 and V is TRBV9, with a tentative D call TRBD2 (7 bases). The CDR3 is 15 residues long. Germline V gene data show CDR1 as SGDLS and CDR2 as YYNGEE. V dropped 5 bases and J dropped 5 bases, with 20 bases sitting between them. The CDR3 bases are TGTGCCAGCAGTGCAAGGTCAGGGGCGGGAGACGAGCAGTACTTC. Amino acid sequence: CASSARSGAGDEQYF.

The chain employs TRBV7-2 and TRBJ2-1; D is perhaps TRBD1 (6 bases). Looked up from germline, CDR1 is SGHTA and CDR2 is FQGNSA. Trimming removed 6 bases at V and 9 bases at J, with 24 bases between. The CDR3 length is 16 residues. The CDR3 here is CASRPTGTRKQGEQFF. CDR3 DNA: TGTGCCAGCAGGCCTACCGGGACGCGAAAACAGGGTGAGCAGTTCTTC.

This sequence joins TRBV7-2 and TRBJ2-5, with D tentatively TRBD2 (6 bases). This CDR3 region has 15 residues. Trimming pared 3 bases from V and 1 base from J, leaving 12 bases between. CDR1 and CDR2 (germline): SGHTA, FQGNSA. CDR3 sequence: CASSFLGTFQETQYF. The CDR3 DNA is TGTGCCAGCAGCTTTCTCGGGACTTTCCAAGAGACCCAGTACTTC.

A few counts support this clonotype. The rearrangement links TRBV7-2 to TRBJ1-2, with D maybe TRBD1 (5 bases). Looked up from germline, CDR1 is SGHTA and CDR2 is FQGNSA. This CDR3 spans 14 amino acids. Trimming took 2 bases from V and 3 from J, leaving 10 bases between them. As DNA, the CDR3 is TGTGCCAGCAGCTTAAGGGGACGGGACTATGGCTACACCTTC. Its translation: CASSLRGRDYGYTF.

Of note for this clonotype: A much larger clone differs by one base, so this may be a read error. CDR3 nucleotide sequence: TGTGCCAGCGGCTGGGACCCCTACCAGCAGTTCTTC. This codes for CASGWDPYQQFF. V gene TRBV5-6 combines with J gene TRBJ2-1; either TRBD1 or TRBD2 may supply D (5 bases each). Germline assignment: CDR1 SGHDT and CDR2 YYEEEE. V lost 7 bases to trimming and J lost 11 bases, with 16 bases between them. The CDR3 covers 12 residues.

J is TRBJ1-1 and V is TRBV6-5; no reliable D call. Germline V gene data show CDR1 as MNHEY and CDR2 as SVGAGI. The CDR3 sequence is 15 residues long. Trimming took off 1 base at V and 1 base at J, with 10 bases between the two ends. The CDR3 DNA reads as TGTGCCAGCAGTTACTTAAGCGGACGGAACACTGAAGCTTTCTTT. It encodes CASSYLSGRNTEAFF.

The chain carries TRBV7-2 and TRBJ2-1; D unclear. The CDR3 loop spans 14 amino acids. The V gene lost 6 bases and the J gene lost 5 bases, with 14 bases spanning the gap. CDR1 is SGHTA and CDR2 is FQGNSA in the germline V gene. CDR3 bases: TGTGCCAGCAGGAAGGACGGCTCTCACAATGAGCAGTTCTTC. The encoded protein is CASRKDGSHNEQFF.

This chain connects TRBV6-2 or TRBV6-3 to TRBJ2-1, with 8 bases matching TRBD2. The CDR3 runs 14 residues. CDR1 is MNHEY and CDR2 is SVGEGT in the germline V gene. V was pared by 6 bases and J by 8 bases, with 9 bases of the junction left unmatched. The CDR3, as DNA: TGTGCCAGCAGGCCCGGGACTAGGATAGATGAGCAGTTCTTC. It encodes CASRPGTRIDEQFF.

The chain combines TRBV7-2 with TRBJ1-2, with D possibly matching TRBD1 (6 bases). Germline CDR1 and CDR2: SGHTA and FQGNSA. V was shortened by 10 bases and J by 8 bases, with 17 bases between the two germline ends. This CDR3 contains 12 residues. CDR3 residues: CAIPDRSKGYTF. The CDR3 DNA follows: TGTGCCATCCCAGACAGGTCAAAAGGCTACACCTTC. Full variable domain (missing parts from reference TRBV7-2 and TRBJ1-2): GAGVSQSPSNKVTEKGKDVELRCDPISGHTALYWYRQSLGQGLEFLIYFQGNSAPDKSGLPSDRFSAERTGGSVSTLTIQRTQQEDSAVYLCAIPDRSKGYTFGSGTRLTVV.

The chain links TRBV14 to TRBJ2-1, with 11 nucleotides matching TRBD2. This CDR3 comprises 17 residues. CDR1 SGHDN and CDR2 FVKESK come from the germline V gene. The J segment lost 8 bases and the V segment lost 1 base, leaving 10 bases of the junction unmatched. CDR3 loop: CASSQVSKLAGVHEQFF. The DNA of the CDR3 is TGTGCCAGCAGCCAAGTGTCGAAACTAGCGGGAGTTCATGAGCAGTTCTTC. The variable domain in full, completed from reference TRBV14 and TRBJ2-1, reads EAGVTQFPSHSVIEKGQTVTLRCDPISGHDNLYWYRRVMGKEIKFLLHFVKESKQDESGMPNNRFLAERTGGTYSTLKVQPAELEDSGVYFCASSQVSKLAGVHEQFFGPGTRLTVL.

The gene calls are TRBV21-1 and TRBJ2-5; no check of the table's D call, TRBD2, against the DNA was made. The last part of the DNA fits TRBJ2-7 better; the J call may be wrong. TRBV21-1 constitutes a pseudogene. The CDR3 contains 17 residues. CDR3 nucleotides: TGTGCCAGCAGCGGACCGACTAGCGGGGAAAAAAGGTACGAGCAGTACTTC. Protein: CASSGPTSGEKRYEQYF.